This T cell receptor beta chain was documented in a study of control samples from healthy donors and cancer patients. The table came from immunoSEQ multiplex PCR; TCRdb's copy has only in-frame clones and leaves some out. The sample yields 50,000 to 55,000 clones, 87% seen once. CDR3 length: 14 amino acids. V lost 4 bases and J 5 bases, leaving 14 bases between the germline ends. Germline lookup yields CDR1 ENHRY and CDR2 SYGVKD. The chain links TRBV10-3 to TRBJ2-5, with D perhaps TRBD1 or TRBD2 (5 bases each). The clonotype was recovered from a man in his fifties or sixties with head and neck cancer. The sample was PBMCs. DNA of the CDR3: TGTGCCATCAGTGGTCGAGGGGAGAGGGAGACCCAGTACTTC. Its protein is CAISGRGERETQYF.